These 21 T cell receptor beta chains were sequenced from one sample in a study of regulatory T cells in long-lasting Graves disease. Time point: newly diagnosed GD, antithyroid drugs for less than 3 months. RNA isolated from PBMCs was used to make the TCR library. HTBI primers from iRepertoire and Arm-PCR of CDR3 regions yielded the TCR beta libraries. TCRdb independently ran MiXCR on the multiplex PCR reads; one entry per CDR3 protein. This sample has about 450,000 distinct CDR3 sequences, with 11% to 15% found just once. These sequences were also reported in another study, on T cells in Graves' hyperthyroidism and ophthalmopathy.

The input for sequencing was peripheral blood mononuclear cells (PBMCs), taken at new diagnosis, from a patient treated with antithyroid drugs. Source of these receptors: a woman aged 50 to 60 with Graves disease.

This clonotype has more than one count but fewer than ten. The chain has TRBV7-9 and TRBJ2-1; 7 nucleotides align to TRBD2. CDR3 length: 16 amino acids. The V segment lost 4 bases and the J segment 6 bases; nucleotides outside the gene matches: 12. Germline CDR1 SEHNR, CDR2 FQNEAQ (reference sequence). This CDR3 reads CASSSPTSNQVNEQFF. The CDR3, as DNA: TGTGCCAGCAGCTCGCCGACTAGCAACCAAGTCAATGAGCAGTTCTTC.

Many counts were recorded for this clonotype. This chain joins TRBV28 and TRBJ2-2, with D unresolved. The CDR3 has 12 residues. The V gene lost 5 bases and the J gene lost 3 bases, with 4 bases spanning the gap. CDR1 and CDR2 (germline): MDHEN, SYDVKM. Here the CDR3 reads CASSTYTGELFF. CDR3 DNA sequence: TGTGCCAGCAGTACATACACCGGGGAGCTGTTTTTT.

The J gene is TRBJ2-5, the V gene TRBV28; no firm D call. There are 12 residues in the CDR3. Deletions cut 5 bases from V and 3 bases from J, with 7 bases between. Germline CDR1 is MDHEN and CDR2 is SYDVKM. The CDR3 DNA sequence: TGTGCCAGCAGTCCAATGGAAGAGACCCAGTACTTC. It specifies CASSPMEETQYF.

There are many counts of this clonotype. The chain has TRBV18 and TRBJ2-3; tentatively, D is TRBD1 (6 bases). The CDR3 runs to 16 residues. Trimming took off 3 bases at V and 2 bases at J, with 15 bases between the two ends. Per the germline V gene, CDR1 is KGHSH and CDR2 is LQKENI. The CDR3 sequence is CASSPPGASLTDTQYF. In DNA, the CDR3 is TGTGCCAGCTCACCGCCAGGGGCTTCTCTCACAGATACGCAGTATTTT.

The table lists this clonotype with a few counts. The chain combines TRBV30 with TRBJ2-7; D is possibly TRBD1 (6 bases). The germline CDR1 and CDR2 sequences are GTSNPN and SVGIG (reference sequence). V lost 7 bases, J lost 7 bases, and 11 bases lay in between. This CDR3 comprises 10 residues. CDR3 bases: TGTGCCTTCGGAAGGGGGGAGCAGTACTTC. It specifies CAFGRGEQYF.

This clonotype has only a few counts. This chain uses TRBV3-1 with TRBJ1-5; possible D gene TRBD1, 5 bases. V shed 0 bases and J shed 2 bases, with 11 bases lying between them. Looked up from germline, CDR1 is LGHDT and CDR2 is YNNKEL (reference sequence). The CDR3 consists of 16 residues. The CDR3 sequence: CASSQDPGSGNQPQHF. CDR3 in DNA: TGTGCCAGCAGCCAAGACCCAGGGTCAGGCAATCAGCCCCAGCATTTT.

The count of this clonotype is one. V and J are TRBV28 and TRBJ2-3; TRBD2 agrees at 12 bases. V shed 3 bases, J shed 6 bases, and the junction held 7 bases outside the gene matches. From germline, CDR1 is MDHEN and CDR2 SYDVKM. The CDR3 extends over 16 amino acids. The CDR3 DNA reads TGTGCCAGCAGTTTGGCACTAGCGGGAGGTGGGGATACGCAGTATTTT. This gives the protein CASSLALAGGGDTQYF.

The chain combines TRBV20-1 with TRBJ2-3; 14 bases are a match to TRBD2. Trimming cost V 0 bases and J 6 bases; bases outside gene matches: 8. From germline, CDR1 is DFQATT and CDR2 SNEGSKA (reference sequence). This CDR3 comprises 17 residues. The CDR3 loop reads CSARDDGTSGSWDTQYF. The CDR3 coding sequence is TGCAGTGCTAGAGATGACGGGACTAGCGGGAGTTGGGATACGCAGTATTTT.

This clonotype was picked up many times. The chain uses TRBV28 and TRBJ2-5; a weak D match, TRBD2 (7 bases). This CDR3 spans 15 amino acids. Germline V gene lookup returns CDR1 MDHEN and CDR2 SYDVKM. Trimming removed 3 bases from V and 2 bases from J, with 13 bases in between. The CDR3 nucleotides read TGTGCCAGCAGTTTTAGCAGGGGAGGGCAAGAGACCCAGTACTTC. The encoded protein is CASSFSRGGQETQYF.

This clonotype showed up just a few times. The chain has TRBV4-2 and TRBJ1-1; D uncertain. CDR1 and CDR2 (germline): LGHNA, YNFKEQ. Trimming pared 8 bases from V and 1 base from J, leaving 8 bases between. The CDR3 consists of 12 residues. The CDR3 reads CASGAGNTEAFF. The CDR3 nucleotides read TGTGCCAGCGGCGCCGGGAACACTGAAGCTTTCTTT.

V usage is TRBV7-3 and J usage is TRBJ2-7, with D perhaps given as TRBD1 or TRBD2 (5 bases each). Germline V gives CDR1 SGHTA, CDR2 FQGTGA. This CDR3 is built from 14 residues. Trimming stripped 6 bases from V and 4 bases from J, with 16 bases between. CDR3 sequence reads: CASSGGVYTYEQYF. In nucleotides, the CDR3 is TGTGCCAGCAGTGGGGGAGTTTACACATACGAGCAGTACTTC.

The V and J genes are TRBV4-1 and TRBJ2-4, with 11 bases that match TRBD2. Looked up from germline, CDR1 is MGHRA and CDR2 is YSYEKL. Trimming took 2 bases from V and 2 from J; bases not matched to a gene: 5. CDR3 length: 17 residues. CDR3 amino acids: CASSQHVAGGPKNIQYF. The CDR3 coding sequence is TGCGCCAGCAGCCAACACGTAGCGGGAGGGCCCAAAAACATTCAGTACTTC.

This clonotype was detected a few times. The chain couples TRBV4-2 to TRBJ1-1, with 9 bases fitting TRBD1. Germline CDR1 LGHNA, CDR2 YNFKEQ. V gave up 5 bases and J gave up 6 bases; unmatched junction bases: 10. The CDR3 extends over 15 amino acids. The CDR3 is CASSYPGQGFAEAFF. CDR3 bases: TGTGCCAGCAGCTATCCGGGACAGGGATTCGCTGAAGCTTTCTTT.

Details on this clonotype: It may be a read error: a sequence one base away is much more abundant. The chain joins TRBV11-2 to TRBJ1-2, with TRBD1 as a possible D gene (5 bases). This CDR3 is built from 14 residues. Germline values: CDR1 SGHAT, CDR2 FQNNGV. The CDR3 sequence is CTSSLVPGTYGYTF. CDR3 DNA: TGTACCAGCAGCTTAGTTCCAGGGACCTATGGCTACACCTTC.

This clonotype has only a few counts. The chain couples TRBV11-2 to TRBJ2-1, with D perhaps TRBD2 (6 bases). CDR3 length equals 17 residues. Germline V CDR1 and CDR2: SGHAT, FQNNGV. V dropped 2 bases and J dropped 11 bases, with 25 bases sitting between them. The CDR3 here is CASSLTGGLPPFNKQFF. The DNA of the CDR3 is TGTGCCAGCAGCTTAACCGGTGGACTACCGCCTTTTAATAAGCAGTTCTTC.

This clonotype occurred a few times. This chain links TRBV7-2 with TRBJ1-6; TRBD1 is a possible D gene (5 bases). Germline values: CDR1 SGHTA, CDR2 FQGNSA. The CDR3 sequence is 15 residues long. The V gene lost 7 bases and the J gene lost 9 bases, with 19 bases spanning the gap. For the CDR3, the DNA is TGTGCCAGCAATCTCTGGCAGGGCTCTAGTTCACCCCTCCACTTT. This gives the protein CASNLWQGSSSPLHF.

In its sample, this clonotype was seen many times. The chain is built from TRBV28 and TRBJ1-5; D perhaps matches TRBD1 (5 bases). Germline assignment: CDR1 MDHEN and CDR2 SYDVKM. CDR3 length: 17 residues. Trimming removed 6 bases from V and 1 base from J, with 19 bases in between. Here the CDR3 DNA reads TGTGCCAGCAGCCCACATCCGGGACTGTACAGCAATCAGCCCCAGCATTTT. This encodes CASSPHPGLYSNQPQHF.

This clonotype was seen ten or more times. The rearrangement links TRBV28 to TRBJ1-5; weak D call: TRBD1 (5 bases). V lost 2 bases and J 0 bases, leaving 11 bases between the germline ends. Germline CDR1 reads MDHEN; CDR2 reads SYDVKM. The CDR3 has 16 residues. CDR3 loop: CASSLRTFYSNQPQHF. The CDR3 DNA is TGTGCCAGCAGTTTAAGGACATTTTATAGCAATCAGCCCCAGCATTTT.

The chain links TRBV2 to TRBJ1-1; D perhaps matches TRBD1 (5 bases). Germline assignment: CDR1 SNHLY and CDR2 FYNNEI. V lost 5 bases, J lost 0 bases, and 13 bases lay in between. CDR3 length equals 15 residues. The CDR3 DNA follows: TGTGCCAGCAGTCCCAGGGAGGTGGTGAACACTGAAGCTTTCTTT. It translates to CASSPREVVNTEAFF. The full variable domain, rest sourced from reference TRBV2 and TRBJ1-1, is EPEVTQTPSHQVTQMGQEVILRCVPISNHLYFYWYRQILGQKVEFLVSFYNNEISEKSEIFDDQFSVERPDGSNFTLKIRSTKLEDSAMYFCASSPREVVNTEAFFGQGTRLTVV.

There are many counts of this clonotype. This rearrangement joins TRBV5-1 to TRBJ1-1; 8 bases are shared with TRBD1. Germline V gene lookup returns CDR1 SGHRS and CDR2 YFSETQ. The CDR3 is 15 residues long. V lost 3 bases, J lost 4 bases, and 8 bases stayed unmatched. Here the CDR3 reads CASSSGQVVGTEAFF. The CDR3 bases are TGCGCCAGCAGCTCGGGACAGGTGGTGGGCACTGAAGCTTTCTTT.

This clonotype was detected ten times or more. This chain links TRBV29-1 with TRBJ1-1; D possibly corresponds to TRBD1 (6 bases). The ends were cut back, 5 bases at V and 0 bases at J, with 10 bases in the middle. The CDR3 covers 13 residues. Germline CDR1 reads SQVTM; CDR2 reads ANQGSEA. The CDR3 sequence: CSVCGQMNTEAFF. For the CDR3, the DNA is TGCAGCGTTTGTGGACAGATGAACACTGAAGCTTTCTTT.